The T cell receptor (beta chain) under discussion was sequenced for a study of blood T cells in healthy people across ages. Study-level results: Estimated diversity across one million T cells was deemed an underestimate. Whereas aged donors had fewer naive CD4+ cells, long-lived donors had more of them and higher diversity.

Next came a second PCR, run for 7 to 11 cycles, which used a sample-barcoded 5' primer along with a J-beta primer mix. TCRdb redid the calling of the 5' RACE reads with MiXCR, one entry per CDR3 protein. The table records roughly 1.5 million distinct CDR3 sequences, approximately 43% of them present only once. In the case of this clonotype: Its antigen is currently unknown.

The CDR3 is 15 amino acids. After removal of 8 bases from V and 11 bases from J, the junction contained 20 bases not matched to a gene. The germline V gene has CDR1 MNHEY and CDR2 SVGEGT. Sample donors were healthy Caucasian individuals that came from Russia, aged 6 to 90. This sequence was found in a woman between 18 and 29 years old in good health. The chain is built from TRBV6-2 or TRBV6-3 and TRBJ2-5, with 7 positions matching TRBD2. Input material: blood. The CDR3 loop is CASGAGVLGPNEQYF. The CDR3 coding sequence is TGTGCCAGCGGTGCGGGGGTCCTAGGACCCAATGAGCAGTACTTC.